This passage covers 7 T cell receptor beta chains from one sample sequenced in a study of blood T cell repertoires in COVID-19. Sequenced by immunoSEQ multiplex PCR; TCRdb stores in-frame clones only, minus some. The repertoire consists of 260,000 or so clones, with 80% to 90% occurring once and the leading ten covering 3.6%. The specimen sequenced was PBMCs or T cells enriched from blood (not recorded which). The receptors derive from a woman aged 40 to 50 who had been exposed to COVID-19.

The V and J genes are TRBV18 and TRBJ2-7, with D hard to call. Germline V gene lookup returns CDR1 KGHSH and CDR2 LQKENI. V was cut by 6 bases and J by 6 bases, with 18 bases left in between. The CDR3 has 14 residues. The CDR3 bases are TGTGCCAGCTCCCTGACCCAATCCACGGGCGAGCAGTACTTC. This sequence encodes CASSLTQSTGEQYF.

Here the CDR3 reads CASSSGTNLAKNIQYF. DNA of the CDR3: TGCGCCAGCAGCTCAGGGACAAACCTAGCCAAAAACATTCAGTACTTC. V and J are TRBV5-1 and TRBJ2-4; TRBD1 might be the D (6 bases). This CDR3 is 16 amino acids long. V was clipped by 3 bases and J by 0 bases, with 13 bases between them. CDR1 is SGHRS and CDR2 is YFSETQ in the germline V gene. The whole variable domain, filled in from reference TRBV5-1 and TRBJ2-4, reads KAGVTQTPRYLIKTRGQQVTLSCSPISGHRSVSWYQQTPGQGLQFLFEYFSETQRNKGNFPGRFSGRQFSNSRSEMNVSTLELGDSALYLCASSSGTNLAKNIQYFGAGTRLSVL.

The CDR3 loop is CASRGTGGSGNTIYF. The CDR3 nucleotides read TGTGCCAGTAGGGGGACAGGGGGCAGTGGAAACACCATATATTTT. V is TRBV19 and J is TRBJ1-3; 12 bases are a match to TRBD1. Germline CDR1 is LNHDA and CDR2 is SQIVND (reference sequence). V gave up 6 bases and J gave up 3 bases; unmatched junction bases: 3. The CDR3 covers 15 residues. Together with reference TRBV19 and TRBJ1-3, the CDR3 gives the full variable domain: DGGITQSPKYLFRKEGQNVTLSCEQNLNHDAMYWYRQDPGQGLRLIYYSQIVNDFQKGDIAEGYSVSREKKESFPLTVTSAQKNPTAFYLCASRGTGGSGNTIYFGEGSWLTVV.

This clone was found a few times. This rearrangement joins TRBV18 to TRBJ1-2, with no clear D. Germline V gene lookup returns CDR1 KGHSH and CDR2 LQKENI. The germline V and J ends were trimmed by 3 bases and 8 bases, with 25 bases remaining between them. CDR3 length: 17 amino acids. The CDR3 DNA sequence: TGTGCCAGCTCACCTCCTGCGGTCTATGCCTCCTCTGGAGGCTACACCTTC. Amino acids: CASSPPAVYASSGGYTF.

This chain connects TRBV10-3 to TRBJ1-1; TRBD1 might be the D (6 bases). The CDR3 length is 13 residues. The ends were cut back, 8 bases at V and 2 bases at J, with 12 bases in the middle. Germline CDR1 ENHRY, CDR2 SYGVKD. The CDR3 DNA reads TGTGCCATCGGGGCGGACAGAAACACTGAAGCTTTCTTT. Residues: CAIGADRNTEAFF.

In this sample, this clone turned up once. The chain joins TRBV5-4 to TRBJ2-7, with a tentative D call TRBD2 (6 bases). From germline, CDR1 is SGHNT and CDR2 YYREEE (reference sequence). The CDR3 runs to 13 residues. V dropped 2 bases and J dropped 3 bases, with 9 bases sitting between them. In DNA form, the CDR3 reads TGTGCCAGCAGCTTTGGGACTGTCTACGAGCAGTACTTC. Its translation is CASSFGTVYEQYF.

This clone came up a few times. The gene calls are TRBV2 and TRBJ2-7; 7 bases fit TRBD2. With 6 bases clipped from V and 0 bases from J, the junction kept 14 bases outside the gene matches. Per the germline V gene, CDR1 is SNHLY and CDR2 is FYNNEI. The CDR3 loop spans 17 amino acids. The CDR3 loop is CASRNPQAGVSSYEQYF. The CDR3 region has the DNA TGTGCCAGCAGAAATCCTCAGGCGGGGGTAAGCTCCTACGAGCAGTACTTC. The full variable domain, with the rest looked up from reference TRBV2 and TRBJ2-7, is EPEVTQTPSHQVTQMGQEVILRCVPISNHLYFYWYRQILGQKVEFLVSFYNNEISEKSEIFDDQFSVERPDGSNFTLKIRSTKLEDSAMYFCASRNPQAGVSSYEQYFGPGTRLTVT.